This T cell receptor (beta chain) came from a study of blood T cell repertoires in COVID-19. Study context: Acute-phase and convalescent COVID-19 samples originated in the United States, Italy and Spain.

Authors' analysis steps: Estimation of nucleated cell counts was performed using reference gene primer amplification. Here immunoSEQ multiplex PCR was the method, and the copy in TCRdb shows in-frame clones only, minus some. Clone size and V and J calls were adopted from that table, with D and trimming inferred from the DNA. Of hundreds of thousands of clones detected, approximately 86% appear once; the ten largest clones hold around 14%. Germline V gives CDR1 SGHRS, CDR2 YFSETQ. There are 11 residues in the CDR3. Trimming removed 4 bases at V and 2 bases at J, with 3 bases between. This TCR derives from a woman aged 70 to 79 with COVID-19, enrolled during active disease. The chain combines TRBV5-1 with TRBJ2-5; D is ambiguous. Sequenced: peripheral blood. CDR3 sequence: CASSPQETQYF. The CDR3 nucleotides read TGCGCCAGCAGCCCGCAAGAGACCCAGTACTTC. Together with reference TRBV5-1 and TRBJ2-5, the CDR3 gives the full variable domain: KAGVTQTPRYLIKTRGQQVTLSCSPISGHRSVSWYQQTPGQGLQFLFEYFSETQRNKGNFPGRFSGRQFSNSRSEMNVSTLELGDSALYLCASSPQETQYFGPGTRLLVL.